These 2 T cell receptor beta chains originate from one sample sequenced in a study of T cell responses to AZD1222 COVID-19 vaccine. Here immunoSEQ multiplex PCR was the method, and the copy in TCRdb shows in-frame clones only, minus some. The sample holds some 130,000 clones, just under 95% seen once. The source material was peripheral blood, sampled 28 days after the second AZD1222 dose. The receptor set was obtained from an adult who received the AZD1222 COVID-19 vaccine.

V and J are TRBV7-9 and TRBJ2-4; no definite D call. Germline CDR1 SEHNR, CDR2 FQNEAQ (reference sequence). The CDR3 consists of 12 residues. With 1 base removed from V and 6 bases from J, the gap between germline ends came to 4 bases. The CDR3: CASSLGSNIQYF. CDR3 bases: TGTGCCAGCAGCTTAGGGTCAAACATTCAGTACTTC.

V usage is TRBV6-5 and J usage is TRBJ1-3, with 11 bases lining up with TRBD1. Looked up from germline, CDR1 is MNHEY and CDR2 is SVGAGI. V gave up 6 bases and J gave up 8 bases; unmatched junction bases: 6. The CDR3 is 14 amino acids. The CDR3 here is CASRQGQGAYTIYF. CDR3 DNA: TGTGCCAGCAGACAAGGACAGGGGGCTTACACCATATATTTT.